The source of this TCR beta chain is a study of blood T cell repertoires in COVID-19. The CDR3 totals 14 residues. The V end was cut by 0 bases, the J end by 2 bases, with 8 bases between. The germline V gene has CDR1 SGHTA and CDR2 FQGNSA. Repertoires were generated with immunoSEQ multiplex PCR, while TCRdb's copy carries only in-frame clones and drops some. Of roughly 400,000 clones in the sample, roughly 86% are singletons; the top ten hold approximately 2.1%. This receptor was identified in a middle-aged woman with acute COVID-19. The rearrangement joins TRBV7-2 to TRBJ2-7; D perhaps matches TRBD1 (6 bases). Sequencing was done on a sample of PBMCs or T cells enriched from blood (not recorded which). The CDR3 sequence is CASSLAGAAYEQYF. The DNA for the CDR3 is TGTGCCAGCAGCTTAGCGGGGGCCGCCTACGAGCAGTACTTC.